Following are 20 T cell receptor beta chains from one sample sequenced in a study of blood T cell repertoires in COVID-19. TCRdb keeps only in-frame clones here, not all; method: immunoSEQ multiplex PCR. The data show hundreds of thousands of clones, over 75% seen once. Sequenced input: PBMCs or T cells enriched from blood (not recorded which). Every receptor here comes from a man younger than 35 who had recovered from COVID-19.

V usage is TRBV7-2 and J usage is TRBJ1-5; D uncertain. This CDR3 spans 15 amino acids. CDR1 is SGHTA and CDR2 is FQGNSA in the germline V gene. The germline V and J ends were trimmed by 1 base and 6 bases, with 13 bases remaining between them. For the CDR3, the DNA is TGTGCCAGCAGCTTAGAACTGGGCTCCAGTCAGCCCCAGCATTTT. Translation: CASSLELGSSQPQHF. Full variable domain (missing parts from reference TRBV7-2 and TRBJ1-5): GAGVSQSPSNKVTEKGKDVELRCDPISGHTALYWYRQSLGQGLEFLIYFQGNSAPDKSGLPSDRFSAERTGGSVSTLTIQRTQQEDSAVYLCASSLELGSSQPQHFGDGTRLSIL.

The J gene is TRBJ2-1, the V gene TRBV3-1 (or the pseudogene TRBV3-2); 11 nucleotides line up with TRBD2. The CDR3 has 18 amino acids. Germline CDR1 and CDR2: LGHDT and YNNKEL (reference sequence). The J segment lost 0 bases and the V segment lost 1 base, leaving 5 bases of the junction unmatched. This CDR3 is CASSQGPTSGSSYNEQFF. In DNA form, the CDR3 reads TGTGCCAGCAGCCAAGGACCTACTAGCGGGAGCTCCTACAATGAGCAGTTCTTC.

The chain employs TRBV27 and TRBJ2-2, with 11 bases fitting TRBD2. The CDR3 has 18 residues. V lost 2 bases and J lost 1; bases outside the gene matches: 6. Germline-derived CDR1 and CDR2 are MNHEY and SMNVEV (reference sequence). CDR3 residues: CASSLQTGTSGNTGELFF. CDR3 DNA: TGTGCCAGCAGTTTACAAACAGGGACTAGCGGGAACACCGGGGAGCTGTTTTTT.

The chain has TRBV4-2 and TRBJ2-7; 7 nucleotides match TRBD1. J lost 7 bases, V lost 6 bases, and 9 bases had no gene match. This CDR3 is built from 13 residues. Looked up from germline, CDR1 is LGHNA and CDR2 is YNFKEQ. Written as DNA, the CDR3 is TGTGCCAGCAGTCCTCGCCAGGGGGAAGAGCAGTACTTC. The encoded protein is CASSPRQGEEQYF.

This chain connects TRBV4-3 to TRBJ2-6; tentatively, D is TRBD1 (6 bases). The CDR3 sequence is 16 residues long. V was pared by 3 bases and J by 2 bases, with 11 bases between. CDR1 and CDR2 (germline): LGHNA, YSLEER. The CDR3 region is CASSHDTGTGANVLTF. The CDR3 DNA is TGCGCCAGCAGCCACGACACAGGGACTGGGGCCAACGTCCTGACTTTC.

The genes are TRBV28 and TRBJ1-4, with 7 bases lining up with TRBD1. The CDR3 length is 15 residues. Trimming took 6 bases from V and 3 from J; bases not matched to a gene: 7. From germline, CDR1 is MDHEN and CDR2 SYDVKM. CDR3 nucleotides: TGTGCCAGCAGCCGAACCGGGACAGCTAATGAAAAACTGTTTTTT. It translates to CASSRTGTANEKLFF.

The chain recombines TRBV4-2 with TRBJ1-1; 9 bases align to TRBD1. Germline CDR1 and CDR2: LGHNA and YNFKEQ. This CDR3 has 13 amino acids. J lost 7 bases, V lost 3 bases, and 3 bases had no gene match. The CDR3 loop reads CASSQGQGFEAFF. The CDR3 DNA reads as TGTGCCAGCAGCCAGGGACAGGGATTTGAAGCTTTCTTT.

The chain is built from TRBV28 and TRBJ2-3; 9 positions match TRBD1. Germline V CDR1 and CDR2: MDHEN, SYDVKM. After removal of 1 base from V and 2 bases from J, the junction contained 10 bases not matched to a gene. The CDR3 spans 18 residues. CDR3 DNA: TGTGCCAGCAGTTTATCGGGACAGGGATCATCGAACACAGATACGCAGTATTTT. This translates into CASSLSGQGSSNTDTQYF. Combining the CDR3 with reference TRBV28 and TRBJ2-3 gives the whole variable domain DVKVTQSSRYLVKRTGEKVFLECVQDMDHENMFWYRQDPGLGLRLIYFSYDVKMKEKGDIPEGYSVSREKKERFSLILESASTNQTSMYLCASSLSGQGSSNTDTQYFGPGTRLTVL.

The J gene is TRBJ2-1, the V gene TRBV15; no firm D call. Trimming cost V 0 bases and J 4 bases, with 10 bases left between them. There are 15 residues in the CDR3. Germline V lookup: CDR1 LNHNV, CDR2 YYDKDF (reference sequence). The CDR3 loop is CATSRDLTNYNEQFF. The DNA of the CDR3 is TGTGCCACCAGCAGAGATCTAACTAATTACAATGAGCAGTTCTTC.

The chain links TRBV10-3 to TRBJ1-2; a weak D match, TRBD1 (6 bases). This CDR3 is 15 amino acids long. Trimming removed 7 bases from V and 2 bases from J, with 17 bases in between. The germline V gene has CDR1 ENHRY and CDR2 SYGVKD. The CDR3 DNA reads TGTGCCATCAACGGGGGGGGCATTTCAAACTATGGCTACACCTTC. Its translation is CAINGGGISNYGYTF.

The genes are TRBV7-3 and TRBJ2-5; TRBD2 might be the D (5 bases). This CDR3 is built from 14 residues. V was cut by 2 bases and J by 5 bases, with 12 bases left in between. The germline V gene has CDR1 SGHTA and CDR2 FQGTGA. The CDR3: CASSLEGSPETQYF. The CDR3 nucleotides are TGTGCCAGCAGCTTAGAGGGTTCCCCGGAGACCCAGTACTTC.

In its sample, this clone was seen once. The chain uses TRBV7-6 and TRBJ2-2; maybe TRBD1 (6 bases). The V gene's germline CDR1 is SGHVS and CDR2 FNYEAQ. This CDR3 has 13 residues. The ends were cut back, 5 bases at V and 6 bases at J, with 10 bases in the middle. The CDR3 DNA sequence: TGTGCCAGCAGCCTAAACAGGGCCGGGGAGCTGTTTTTT. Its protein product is CASSLNRAGELFF.

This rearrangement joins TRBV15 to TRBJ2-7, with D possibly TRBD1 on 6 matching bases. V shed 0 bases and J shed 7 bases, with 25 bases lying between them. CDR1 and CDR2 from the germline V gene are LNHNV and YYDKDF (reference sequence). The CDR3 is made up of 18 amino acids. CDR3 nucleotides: TGTGCCACCAGCAGAGACCCTTGGAGCCGGGACATGGGTTGGGAGCAGTACTTC. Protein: CATSRDPWSRDMGWEQYF.

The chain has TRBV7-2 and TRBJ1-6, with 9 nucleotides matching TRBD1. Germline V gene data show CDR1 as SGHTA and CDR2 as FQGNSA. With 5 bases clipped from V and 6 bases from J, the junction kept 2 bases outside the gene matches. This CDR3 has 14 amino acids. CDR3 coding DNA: TGTGCCAGCAGCGAACAGGGGGCTAATTCACCCCTCCACTTT. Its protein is CASSEQGANSPLHF.

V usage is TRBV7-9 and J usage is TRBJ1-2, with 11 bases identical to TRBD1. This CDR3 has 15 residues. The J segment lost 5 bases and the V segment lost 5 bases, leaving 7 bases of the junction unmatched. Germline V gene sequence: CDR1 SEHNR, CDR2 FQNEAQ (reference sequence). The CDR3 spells CASSIGQGAQYGYTF. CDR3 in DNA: TGTGCCAGCAGCATAGGACAGGGGGCGCAATATGGCTACACCTTC.

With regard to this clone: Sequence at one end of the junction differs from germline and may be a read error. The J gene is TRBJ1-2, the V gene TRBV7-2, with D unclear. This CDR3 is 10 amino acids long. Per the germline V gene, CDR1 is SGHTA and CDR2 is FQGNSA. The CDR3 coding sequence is TGTGCCAGCAGCTTAGGTGGGCAGGCCTTC. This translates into CASSLGGQAF.

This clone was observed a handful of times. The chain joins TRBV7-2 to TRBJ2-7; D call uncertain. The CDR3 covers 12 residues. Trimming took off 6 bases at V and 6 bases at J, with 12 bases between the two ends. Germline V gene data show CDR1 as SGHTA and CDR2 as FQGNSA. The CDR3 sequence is CASSKTPPEQYF. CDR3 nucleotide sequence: TGTGCCAGCAGTAAGACACCACCCGAGCAGTACTTC.

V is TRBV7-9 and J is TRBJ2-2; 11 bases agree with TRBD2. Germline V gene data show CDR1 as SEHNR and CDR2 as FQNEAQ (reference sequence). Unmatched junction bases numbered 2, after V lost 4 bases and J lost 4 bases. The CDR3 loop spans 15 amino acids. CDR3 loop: CASSSLAGGTGELFF. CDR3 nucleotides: TGTGCCAGCAGCTCCCTAGCGGGGGGCACCGGGGAGCTGTTTTTT.

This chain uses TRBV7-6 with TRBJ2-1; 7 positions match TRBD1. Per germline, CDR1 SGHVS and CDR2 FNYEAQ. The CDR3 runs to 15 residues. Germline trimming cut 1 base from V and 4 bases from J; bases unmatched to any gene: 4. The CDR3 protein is CASSLDRDRYNEQFF. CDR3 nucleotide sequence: TGTGCCAGCAGCTTAGACCGGGACAGATACAATGAGCAGTTCTTC.

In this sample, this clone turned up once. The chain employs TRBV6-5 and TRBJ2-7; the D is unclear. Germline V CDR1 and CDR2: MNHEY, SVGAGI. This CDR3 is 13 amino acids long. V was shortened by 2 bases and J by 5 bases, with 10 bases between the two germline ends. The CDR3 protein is CASSYTLADEQYF. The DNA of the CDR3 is TGTGCCAGCAGTTACACCCTCGCGGACGAGCAGTACTTC.